Following are 15 T cell receptor beta chains from one sample sequenced in a study of T-cell memory formation after mild COVID-19. TCRdb processed the 5' RACE reads anew with MiXCR; each CDR3 protein has one entry. The profile shows about 210,000 distinct CDR3 sequences, about 10% of them singletons. Sequenced sample: PBMCs or a T cell subset sorted from them (not recorded which). These receptors were collected from a man aged 18 to 29 who had mild COVID-19 (a few samples of this study predate the infection). Cell type and time point are not known.

This clonotype was counted between two and nine times. The chain is built from TRBV2 and TRBJ2-5; 11 nucleotides match TRBD2. Germline V gene sequence: CDR1 SNHLY, CDR2 FYNNEI. This CDR3 is built from 17 residues. V shed 2 bases and J 5 bases; nucleotides not matched to a gene: 10. The CDR3 DNA follows: TGTGCCAGCAGTGAACTAAGGCTAGCGGGGGGAAGGGAGACCCAGTACTTC. As protein: CASSELRLAGGRETQYF.

The rearrangement joins TRBV3-1 to TRBJ1-6, with TRBD1 matching over 8 bases. The CDR3 is made up of 14 amino acids. Trimming cost V 1 base and J 10 bases; bases outside gene matches: 3. Germline-derived CDR1 and CDR2 are LGHDT and YNNKEL (reference sequence). As DNA, the CDR3 is TGTGCCAGCAGCCAAGGACAGGGGAAATCACCCCTCCACTTT. Residues: CASSQGQGKSPLHF.

Many counts were recorded for this clonotype. Written as DNA, the CDR3 is TGCGCCAGCAGCGGCGAAGTTGGTCCGGGCGGGGAGCTGTTTTTT. Its translation: CASSGEVGPGGELFF. The chain joins TRBV5-1 to TRBJ2-2; no clear D gene. This CDR3 comprises 15 residues. Germline lookup yields CDR1 SGHRS and CDR2 YFSETQ. V was cut by 4 bases and J by 7 bases, with 17 bases left in between.

V gene TRBV30 combines with J gene TRBJ1-5, with D perhaps TRBD1 (5 bases). Germline V gene sequence: CDR1 GTSNPN, CDR2 SVGIG (reference sequence). Trimming left V 2 bases short and J 6 bases short, with 11 bases between. The CDR3 extends over 13 amino acids. The CDR3, as DNA: TGTGCCTGGAGTCTAGGGGTCGGTCAGCCCCAGCATTTT. Protein product: CAWSLGVGQPQHF.

This chain joins TRBV5-1 and TRBJ2-3; the D is unclear. V lost 4 bases and J 1 base, leaving 13 bases between the germline ends. Germline values: CDR1 SGHRS, CDR2 YFSETQ. The CDR3 has 15 residues. This CDR3 reads CASSPPLDGTDTQYF. The CDR3 DNA is TGCGCCAGCAGCCCCCCTCTAGATGGCACAGATACGCAGTATTTT.

In this sample, this clonotype turned up a few times. V usage is TRBV7-2 and J usage is TRBJ2-3; possibly TRBD1 for D (6 bases). V was pared by 6 bases and J by 5 bases, with 15 bases between. This CDR3 is 14 amino acids long. Germline V lookup: CDR1 SGHTA, CDR2 FQGNSA. The CDR3 sequence is CASRPPGAIDTQYF. CDR3 DNA sequence: TGTGCCAGCAGGCCCCCAGGGGCGATAGATACGCAGTATTTT.

This clonotype was seen only a few times. This chain joins TRBV6-6 and TRBJ2-7; TRBD1 might be the D (6 bases). V shed 4 bases and J shed 3 bases, with 16 bases lying between them. This CDR3 region has 15 residues. Germline-derived CDR1 and CDR2 are MNHNY and SVGAGI (reference sequence). CDR3 loop: CASSSPGDTGYEQYF. The DNA for the CDR3 is TGTGCCAGCAGTTCTCCCGGGGACACAGGCTACGAGCAGTACTTC.

This sequence joins TRBV6-5 and TRBJ2-5, with D perhaps assigned TRBD1 or TRBD2 (5 bases each). The CDR3 is made up of 15 amino acids. Germline V gives CDR1 MNHEY, CDR2 SVGAGI. The V and J ends lost 7 bases and 5 bases respectively, with 20 bases between them. The CDR3 bases are TGTGCCAGCACCCCAGACTGGGGGTCCCGGGAGACCCAGTACTTC. As protein: CASTPDWGSRETQYF.

In this sample, this clonotype turned up a few times. V and J are TRBV7-9 and TRBJ2-3; no clear D. Germline V gives CDR1 SEHNR, CDR2 FQNEAQ (reference sequence). The CDR3 is 14 amino acids. With 5 bases removed from V and 4 bases from J, the gap between germline ends came to 13 bases. The chain's CDR3 is CASSPRRGSDTQYF. The CDR3 DNA reads TGTGCCAGCAGCCCCCGCCGAGGATCAGATACGCAGTATTTT.

The rearrangement uses TRBV6-1 and TRBJ2-1, with 8 nucleotides matching TRBD1. Germline assignment: CDR1 MNHNS and CDR2 SASEGT. CDR3 size: 15 residues. V shed 2 bases and J 7 bases; nucleotides not matched to a gene: 7. The CDR3 nucleotides read TGTGCCAGCAGTGAAATCACAGGGGGTATAAATGAGCAGTTCTTC. It yields the protein CASSEITGGINEQFF.

The chain couples TRBV12-3 or TRBV12-4 to TRBJ2-7, with D possibly matching TRBD1 (5 bases). V gave up 6 bases and J gave up 2 bases, with 11 bases separating them. The CDR3 covers 13 residues. Written as DNA, the CDR3 is TGTGCCAGCAGCCGAACAGGCCCCTACGAGCAGTACTTC. Translated, it gives CASSRTGPYEQYF.

J is TRBJ1-6 and V is TRBV21-1. TRBV21-1 is marked as a pseudogene. This CDR3 is built from 14 residues. For the CDR3, the DNA is TGTGCCAGCAGCAGTAACTCTAGGGATTCACCCCTCCACTTT. Translating it yields CASSSNSRDSPLHF.

This chain links TRBV15 with TRBJ2-2; 9 positions agree with TRBD2. J was trimmed by 7 bases and V by 0 bases; bases with no gene match: 15. Germline V gene data show CDR1 as LNHNV and CDR2 as YYDKDF (reference sequence). This CDR3 comprises 19 residues. The CDR3 sequence: CATSREELIAGESVGELFF. CDR3 sequence (DNA): TGTGCCACCAGCAGAGAGGAGTTGATAGCGGGGGAATCCGTCGGGGAGCTGTTTTTT.

This clonotype was seen many times. J is TRBJ1-5 and V is TRBV2, with D maybe TRBD1 (6 bases). Germline-derived CDR1 and CDR2 are SNHLY and FYNNEI. CDR3 length equals 14 residues. V lost 5 bases to trimming and J lost 5 bases, with 13 bases between them. For the CDR3, the DNA is TGTGCCAGCAGTTTTACAGGGATATATCAGCCCCAGCATTTT. Protein product: CASSFTGIYQPQHF. Using reference TRBV2 and TRBJ1-5 for the parts outside the CDR3, the full variable domain is EPEVTQTPSHQVTQMGQEVILRCVPISNHLYFYWYRQILGQKVEFLVSFYNNEISEKSEIFDDQFSVERPDGSNFTLKIRSTKLEDSAMYFCASSFTGIYQPQHFGDGTRLSIL.

The V and J genes are TRBV7-8 and TRBJ2-2, with 7 bases fitting TRBD1. The CDR3 has 16 amino acids. Germline CDR1 is SGHVS and CDR2 is FQNEAQ. V lost 2 bases, J lost 1 base, and 4 bases stayed unmatched. CDR3: CASSLQAGGNTGELFF. CDR3 nucleotides: TGTGCCAGCAGCTTACAGGCAGGGGGGAACACCGGGGAGCTGTTTTTT.